These 5 T cell receptor beta chains were all obtained from the same sample, sequenced in a study of blood T cell repertoires in COVID-19. The protocol was immunoSEQ multiplex PCR, while the TCRdb copy is restricted to in-frame clones and leaves out a portion. The sample carries just over 150,000 clones, approximately 90% recorded once. Specimen: PBMCs or T cells enriched from blood (not recorded which). Receptor source: a woman between 50 and 59 years old who had recovered from COVID-19.

This sequence joins TRBV12-3 or TRBV12-4 and TRBJ1-1; no clear D. The CDR3 contains 11 residues. V lost 5 bases, J lost 7 bases, and 8 bases lay in between. Written as DNA, the CDR3 is TGTGCCAGCAGTCTACAGAGTGAAGCTTTCTTT. Amino acids: CASSLQSEAFF.

The CDR3 nucleotides read TGCGCCAGCAGCTCGGGACTAGCGGGGCCCACCGGGGAGCTGTTTTTT. Its translation is CASSSGLAGPTGELFF. This chain uses TRBV5-1 with TRBJ2-2; 13 bases are a match to TRBD2. The CDR3 runs 16 residues. The junction had 3 bases not matched to a gene; V was cut back by 3 bases and J by 4 bases. Germline CDR1 is SGHRS and CDR2 is YFSETQ.

This chain links TRBV7-2 with TRBJ1-2, with 9 nucleotides matching TRBD1. CDR3 length equals 14 residues. V lost 5 bases, J lost 4 bases, and 5 bases stayed unmatched. The V gene's germline CDR1 is SGHTA and CDR2 FQGNSA. The CDR3 spells CASSALQGAYGYTF. The DNA for the CDR3 is TGTGCCAGCAGCGCCTTACAGGGGGCCTATGGCTACACCTTC.

The genes are TRBV4-2 and TRBJ2-5, with TRBD2 matching 10 bases. Per the germline V gene, CDR1 is LGHNA and CDR2 is YNFKEQ. Unmatched junction bases numbered 16, after V lost 4 bases and J lost 2 bases. This CDR3 is 19 amino acids long. Here the CDR3 reads CASSPRGERGGAAQETQYF. CDR3 DNA sequence: TGTGCCAGCAGCCCGCGGGGTGAGCGGGGGGGCGCAGCTCAAGAGACCCAGTACTTC.

The chain has TRBV2 and TRBJ1-1; 9 bases are a match to TRBD1. This CDR3 contains 15 residues. V lost 8 bases to trimming and J lost 2 bases; unmatched junction nucleotides: 9. CDR1 is SNHLY, CDR2 FYNNEI, per germline. The CDR3 reads CASGRGQGSNTEAFF. CDR3 nucleotides: TGTGCCAGCGGAAGGGGACAGGGTAGCAACACTGAAGCTTTCTTT.